The clone carrying this TCR beta chain turned up a few times. Its antigen is unknown. V gave up 7 bases and J gave up 7 bases, with 17 bases separating them. This CDR3 has 14 amino acids. Germline values: CDR1 SEHNR, CDR2 FQNEAQ (reference sequence). The source of the sample is a study of vaccination and CD4 T cells after COVID-19. The treatment was: roughly 10-day PBMC culture with coronavirus spike peptide pools or control peptides (ViraFEST assay). Study conclusions and caveats: Median SARS-CoV-2-reactive clonotype numbers went from roughly 21 to 40; this increase was not significant.

Sequenced with the Oncomine TCR Beta short-read assay was DNA taken from cultured CD4+ T cells. CD4+ T cells were cultured, and genomic DNA was extracted from them. TCRdb recomputed calls from the PCR reads with MiXCR, one row per CDR3 protein. This sample has just under 20,000 distinct CDR3 sequences, with about 40% found just once. Sequencing was performed on CD4+ T cells from blood, cultured in vitro, taken before SARS-CoV-2 vaccination. The origin of this receptor is a human donor who had recovered from COVID-19. The chain is built from TRBV7-9 and TRBJ2-1, with D perhaps matching TRBD2 (5 bases). The CDR3 spells CASTKTGSVNEQFF. In DNA form, the CDR3 reads TGTGCCAGCACCAAAACGGGGTCTGTGAATGAGCAGTTCTTC.